This TCR beta chain appears in the sequencing data of a study of CD8 T cells in Susac syndrome. Sequencing targeted TCR beta in blood CD8+ and CD4+ T cells. Germline V gene lookup returns CDR1 SQVTM and CDR2 ANQGSEA. This CDR3 has 12 amino acids. V lost 6 bases and J lost 4; bases outside the gene matches: 4. A quantity of about 0.5 to 1 ug RNA underwent reverse transcription using random hexamers. The method of amplification for TCR beta CDR3 was immunoSEQ multiplex PCR, covering 54 Vbeta and 13 Jbeta. In TCRdb, the immunoSEQ multiplex PCR reads were re-called with MiXCR into one record per CDR3 protein. The sample carries 130,000 or so distinct CDR3 sequences, approximately 89% recorded once. This clonotype is a singleton in its sample.

The specimen was CD8+ T cells from PBMCs. This sequence originates from a human donor with multiple sclerosis. The chain uses TRBV29-1 and TRBJ1-2; TRBD1 aligns across 8 bases. In DNA, the CDR3 is TGCAGCGTACCAGGACAGGGCTATGGCTACACCTTC. As protein: CSVPGQGYGYTF. The whole variable domain, filled in from reference TRBV29-1 and TRBJ1-2, reads SAVISQKPSRDICQRGTSLTIQCQVDSQVTMMFWYRQQPGQSLTLIATANQGSEATYESGFVIDKFPISRPNLTFSTLTVSNMSPEDSSIYLCSVPGQGYGYTFGSGTRLTVV.